The 3 T cell receptor beta chains in this list originate from one sample, sequenced in a study of blood T cell repertoires in COVID-19. Clones were sequenced by immunoSEQ multiplex PCR, and TCRdb holds only the in-frame ones, with some missing. The sample has approximately 150,000 clones, approximately 84% seen once. The sample comprised PBMCs or T cells enriched from blood (not recorded which). The receptors derive from a human donor with acute COVID-19. The donor label of this sample is uncertain.

V gene TRBV5-1 combines with J gene TRBJ2-3; 8 bases line up with TRBD2. Looked up from germline, CDR1 is SGHRS and CDR2 is YFSETQ. V shed 0 bases, J shed 1 base, and the junction held 1 base outside the gene matches. The CDR3 is 15 amino acids. The CDR3 protein is CASSLATSGTDTQYF. The CDR3 DNA is TGCGCCAGCAGCTTGGCGACTAGCGGCACAGATACGCAGTATTTT.

The chain recombines TRBV25-1 with TRBJ2-3, with TRBD2 matching over 13 bases. Germline V gene lookup returns CDR1 MGHDK and CDR2 SYGVNS. CDR3 size: 17 residues. With V trimmed by 6 bases and J by 0 bases, 6 bases remained unmatched. The chain's CDR3 is CASSATSGGPSTDTQYF. Here the CDR3 DNA reads TGTGCCAGCAGCGCGACTAGCGGGGGGCCCAGCACAGATACGCAGTATTTT. Variable domain in full (rest from reference TRBV25-1 and TRBJ2-3): EADIYQTPRYLVIGTGKKITLECSQTMGHDKMYWYQQDPGMELHLIHYSYGVNSTEKGDLSSESTVSRIRTEHFPLTLESARPSHTSQYLCASSATSGGPSTDTQYFGPGTRLTVL.

This clone was detected a few times. This chain connects TRBV9 to TRBJ1-3; D possibly corresponds to TRBD1 (6 bases). V lost 5 bases to trimming and J lost 4 bases, with 13 bases between them. The CDR3 length is 14 residues. CDR1 is SGDLS and CDR2 is YYNGEE in the germline V gene. CDR3 loop: CASRGAADGNTIYF. The CDR3, as DNA: TGTGCCAGCAGGGGGGCAGCAGACGGAAACACCATATATTTT.